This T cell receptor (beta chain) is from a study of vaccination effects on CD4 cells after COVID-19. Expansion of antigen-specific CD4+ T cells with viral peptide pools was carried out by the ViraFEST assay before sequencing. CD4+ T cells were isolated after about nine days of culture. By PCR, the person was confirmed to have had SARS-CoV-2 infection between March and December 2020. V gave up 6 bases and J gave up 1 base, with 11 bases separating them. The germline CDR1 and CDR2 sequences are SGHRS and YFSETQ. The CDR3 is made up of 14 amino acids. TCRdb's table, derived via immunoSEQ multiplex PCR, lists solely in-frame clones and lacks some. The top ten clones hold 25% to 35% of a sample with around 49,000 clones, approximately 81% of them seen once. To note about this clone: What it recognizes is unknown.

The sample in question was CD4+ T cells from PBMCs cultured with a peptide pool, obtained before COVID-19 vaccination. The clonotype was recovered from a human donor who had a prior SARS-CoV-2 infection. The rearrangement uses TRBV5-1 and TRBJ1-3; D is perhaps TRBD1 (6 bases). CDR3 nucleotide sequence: TGCGCCAGCAAGGAGGGGACATCTGGAAACACCATATATTTT. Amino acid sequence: CASKEGTSGNTIYF.